The 11 T cell receptor beta chains below all came from one sample that was sequenced in a study of beta chain features in type 1 diabetes (dated by TCRdb to the late 2010s). The library was built by means of the immunoSEQ multiplex PCR assay. The High Capacity cDNA Reverse Transcription Kit was used to reverse transcribe all of the isolated RNA, meaning that expressed TCRB transcripts were what got sequenced. TCRdb's version of the immuneACCESS table is confined to in-frame rearrangements and falls short of the full clone set. An unresolved V gene accounts for under half of the shortfall where checked; the remainder is of unknown origin. This sample gives around 690,000 clones in total; roughly 12% of them show up just once. The leading ten clones occupy 0.09% to 0.15% of the sample. Their target antigens are unknown. Summary of the overall study and its limitations: Type 1 diabetes patients showed a moderate but significant shortening of TCRB CDR3 length in all four CD4+ subsets.

The sequenced sample consisted of naive CD4+ T cells from blood. The cell subset or site tag for this specimen amounts to: true naive CD4+ T cells. The receptors were gathered from a man aged 30 to 45 with type 1 diabetes.

Remarks on this clone: This sample includes further DNA sequences coding for the same CDR3. The rearrangement links TRBV29-1 to TRBJ1-5, with D possibly TRBD1 on 5 matching bases. The germline V gene encodes CDR1 SQVTM and CDR2 ANQGSEA. The CDR3 runs 12 residues. Trimming stripped 7 bases from V and 0 bases from J, with 7 bases between. CDR3 sequence reads: CSAGDSNQPQHF. DNA for the CDR3: TGCAGCGCGGGGGATAGCAATCAGCCCCAGCATTTT.

The genes are TRBV5-1 and TRBJ2-7, with 8 bases that match TRBD1. Germline-derived CDR1 and CDR2 are SGHRS and YFSETQ. J was trimmed by 3 bases and V by 4 bases; bases with no gene match: 6. This CDR3 comprises 14 residues. This CDR3 is CASSQDREIYEQYF. The CDR3, as DNA: TGCGCCAGCAGCCAGGACAGGGAAATCTACGAGCAGTACTTC.

This clone has just a few counts. The V call is TRBV10-3, the J call TRBJ2-5, with D perhaps TRBD1 (5 bases). This CDR3 has 16 amino acids. Trimming removed 2 bases from V and 1 base from J, with 14 bases in between. CDR1 and CDR2 (germline): ENHRY, SYGVKD. The CDR3 DNA follows: TGTGCCATCAGTGAGACCATAGACAGCCTCCAAGAGACCCAGTACTTC. Amino acid sequence: CAISETIDSLQETQYF.

Worth noting for this clone: One end of the junction varies from germline; a read error may be responsible. This chain uses TRBV7-8 with TRBJ1-2; 8 bases fit TRBD1. The CDR3 consists of 15 residues. In germline, CDR1 is SGHVS, CDR2 FQNEAQ. DNA of the CDR3: TGTGCCAGCAGTTTAGGGACAGGAACCCCGAGCGGCTACACCTTC. Translation gives CASSLGTGTPSGYTF.

In its sample, this clone was seen a few times. J is TRBJ2-3 and V is TRBV7-9; D is unclear. The CDR3 runs 13 residues. With 6 bases removed from V and 0 bases from J, the gap between germline ends came to 7 bases. Per germline, CDR1 SEHNR and CDR2 FQNEAQ (reference sequence). CDR3 amino acids: CASSPSSTDTQYF. CDR3 DNA sequence: TGTGCCAGCAGTCCAAGCAGCACAGATACGCAGTATTTT.

This clone was detected only a few times. The chain links TRBV7-3 to TRBJ1-1; 9 nucleotides agree with TRBD1. V shed 0 bases and J 0 bases; nucleotides not matched to a gene: 2. The CDR3 consists of 16 residues. CDR1 and CDR2 (germline): SGHTA, FQGTGA. In nucleotides, the CDR3 is TGTGCCAGCAGCTTAACTGGGGACAGGGTGAACACTGAAGCTTTCTTT. Encoded protein: CASSLTGDRVNTEAFF.

The chain carries TRBV10-3 and TRBJ2-3, with a weak D call TRBD2 (7 bases). The CDR3 consists of 15 residues. Germline V gene lookup returns CDR1 ENHRY and CDR2 SYGVKD. V was trimmed by 3 bases and J by 6 bases, leaving 16 bases between them. CDR3 sequence: CAISDNRGGADTQYF. The CDR3 region has the DNA TGTGCCATCAGTGACAATCGTGGGGGGGCGGATACGCAGTATTTT.

This clone was seen a handful of times. This sequence joins TRBV29-1 and TRBJ2-5; D unresolved. V was cut by 3 bases and J by 1 base, with 0 bases left in between. This CDR3 has 10 residues. The germline gives CDR1 SQVTM, CDR2 ANQGSEA. Written as DNA, the CDR3 is TGCAGCGTTGACCAAGAGACCCAGTACTTC. This sequence encodes CSVDQETQYF.

The chain combines TRBV9 with TRBJ2-2; D tentatively fits TRBD1 or TRBD2 (5 bases each). This CDR3 has 16 residues. Germline V gene lookup returns CDR1 SGDLS and CDR2 YYNGEE. Trimming removed 0 bases from V and 3 bases from J, with 12 bases in between. The chain's CDR3 is CASSVDPGTYTGELFF. CDR3 DNA: TGTGCCAGCAGCGTAGACCCCGGGACCTACACCGGGGAGCTGTTTTTT.

The rearrangement joins TRBV11-2 to TRBJ2-1, with D hard to call. V was trimmed by 5 bases and J by 7 bases, leaving 12 bases between them. The CDR3 sequence is 13 residues long. Germline V gene sequence: CDR1 SGHAT, CDR2 FQNNGV. CDR3: CASSLQLGNEQFF. The CDR3 coding sequence is TGTGCCAGCAGCCTCCAGTTGGGGAATGAGCAGTTCTTC.

This clone was detected ten times or more. The chain uses TRBV13 and TRBJ2-1, with D hard to call. CDR1 and CDR2 from the germline V gene are PRHDT and FYEKMQ (reference sequence). Trimming took 5 bases from V and 0 from J, leaving 8 bases between them. The CDR3 runs to 14 residues. The DNA of the CDR3 is TGTGCCAGCAGCCCCGTAGCCTCCTACAATGAGCAGTTCTTC. This sequence encodes CASSPVASYNEQFF.